The 23 T cell receptor beta chains below come from one sample, sequenced in a study of cytotoxic CD8 clonotypes in ibrutinib-treated CLL. Using immunoSEQ multiplex PCR, the repertoire was profiled, and TCRdb retains in-frame clones only, with some absent. The sample includes around 140,000 clones, about 80% of them seen just once. Specimen: PBMCs, collected after 24 months of ibrutinib treatment. All receptors derive from a human donor with chronic lymphocytic leukemia.

The rearrangement links TRBV29-1 to TRBJ2-2; D is undetermined. V lost 7 bases and J lost 0, with 12 bases in between. The CDR3 is made up of 14 amino acids. Looked up from germline, CDR1 is SQVTM and CDR2 is ANQGSEA. CDR3 nucleotide sequence: TGCAGCGCCGGGTATCCAACGAACACCGGGGAGCTGTTTTTT. It yields the protein CSAGYPTNTGELFF.

The rearrangement uses TRBV28 and TRBJ1-4; weak D call: TRBD1 (6 bases). This CDR3 spans 16 amino acids. Germline V gene data show CDR1 as MDHEN and CDR2 as SYDVKM. V lost 3 bases to trimming and J lost 7 bases, with 18 bases between them. CDR3 nucleotides: TGTGCCAGCAGTTTCTCTGACAGGCCCCCTGGTGAAAAACTGTTTTTT. This gives the protein CASSFSDRPPGEKLFF.

The chain links TRBV11-2 to TRBJ1-5; TRBD1 aligns across 9 bases. The CDR3 contains 16 residues. In germline, CDR1 is SGHAT, CDR2 FQNNGV. The ends lost 4 bases at V and 6 bases at J; junction bases unmatched: 10. The CDR3 DNA sequence: TGTGCCAGCAGCTACGAACCGACAGGGGGAGCTCAGCCCCAGCATTTT. Translating gives CASSYEPTGGAQPQHF.

The chain couples TRBV7-2 to TRBJ2-1; 16 bases map to TRBD2. Germline V lookup: CDR1 SGHTA, CDR2 FQGNSA. This CDR3 is 19 amino acids long. Losses at the gene ends were 5 bases for V and 10 bases for J; bases not matched to a gene: 17. For the CDR3, the DNA is TGTGCCAGCAGCCTTATGGTCCCCGGGACTAGCGGGAGGGCGGGGGAGCAGTTCTTC. Its translation: CASSLMVPGTSGRAGEQFF.

The chain joins TRBV19 to TRBJ2-3; no clear D gene. The V and J ends lost 6 bases and 1 base respectively, with 14 bases between them. The germline CDR1 and CDR2 sequences are LNHDA and SQIVND (reference sequence). This CDR3 comprises 15 residues. CDR3 residues: CASRITVDGTDTQYF. CDR3 bases: TGTGCCAGTAGGATTACGGTGGATGGCACAGATACGCAGTATTTT.

The rearrangement joins TRBV4-2 to TRBJ2-5; D is perhaps TRBD2 (7 bases). This CDR3 comprises 15 residues. Germline CDR1 and CDR2: LGHNA and YNFKEQ. Trimming removed 4 bases at V and 2 bases at J, with 14 bases between. The CDR3 coding sequence is TGTGCCAGCAGCCCCTTAGGGGGAGGGCAAGAGACCCAGTACTTC. Translation: CASSPLGGGQETQYF.

The chain is built from TRBV7-2 and TRBJ2-7; 8 nucleotides align to TRBD2. Trimming at V came to 0 bases and at J to 2 bases, leaving 9 bases not matched to a gene. Germline V gene sequence: CDR1 SGHTA, CDR2 FQGNSA. The CDR3 loop spans 17 amino acids. In DNA form, the CDR3 reads TGTGCCAGCAGCTTAGCCGGGGGGGTACCCCAGGCCTACGAGCAGTACTTC. Amino acid sequence: CASSLAGGVPQAYEQYF.

The gene calls are TRBV4-2 and TRBJ1-1; TRBD1 matches 8 bases. J lost 7 bases, V lost 1 base, and 8 bases had no gene match. Per germline, CDR1 LGHNA and CDR2 YNFKEQ. The CDR3 loop spans 15 amino acids. The CDR3 protein is CASSQVGQGAGEAFF. The CDR3 bases are TGTGCCAGCAGCCAAGTTGGGCAGGGGGCTGGTGAAGCTTTCTTT.

In DNA, the CDR3 is TGTGCCAGCAGTTTATCGTGGCAGGGGGCGCACACTGAAGCTTTCTTT. Translating it yields CASSLSWQGAHTEAFF. J is TRBJ1-1 and V is TRBV27, with TRBD1 matching over 8 bases. V lost 0 bases and J lost 3; bases outside the gene matches: 6. From germline, CDR1 is MNHEY and CDR2 SMNVEV (reference sequence). The CDR3 covers 16 residues.

As concerns this clone: At the DNA level, this CDR3 is encoded by other sequences in the same sample as well. V is TRBV6-6 and J is TRBJ2-7; D possibly corresponds to TRBD1 (5 bases). CDR1 is MNHNY and CDR2 is SVGAGI in the germline V gene (reference sequence). With 2 bases removed from V and 0 bases from J, the gap between germline ends came to 11 bases. The CDR3 is 15 amino acids. The CDR3 here is CASSYGAESSYEQYF. DNA of the CDR3: TGTGCCAGCAGTTACGGGGCGGAGAGCTCCTACGAGCAGTACTTC.

The gene calls are TRBV4-3 and TRBJ2-3; no reliable D call. Between the trimmed V and J ends, which lost 0 bases and 0 bases, there was a span of 10 bases. The CDR3 covers 16 residues. Germline V gene lookup returns CDR1 LGHNA and CDR2 YSLEER. CDR3 in DNA: TGCGCCAGCAGCCAAGATCGGCTAGACAGCACAGATACGCAGTATTTT. As protein: CASSQDRLDSTDTQYF.

This chain connects TRBV28 to TRBJ1-5, with TRBD1 matching 10 bases. The V gene end was trimmed by 6 bases and the J gene end by 7 bases; junction bases not matched to a gene: 6. CDR1 is MDHEN and CDR2 is SYDVKM in the germline V gene. The CDR3 totals 14 residues. CDR3 in amino acids: CASSLGQGDQPQHF. The CDR3 DNA is TGTGCCAGCAGCCTAGGACAGGGGGACCAGCCCCAGCATTTT.

The chain couples TRBV27 to TRBJ1-2; TRBD1 might be the D (6 bases). The CDR3 has 15 amino acids. CDR1 and CDR2 (germline): MNHEY, SMNVEV (reference sequence). Trimming shortened V by 1 base and J by 8 bases, and 17 bases separated the two germline ends. This chain's CDR3 is CASSLWGAHGLGYTF. As DNA, the CDR3 is TGTGCCAGCAGTTTATGGGGGGCTCACGGCCTAGGCTACACCTTC.

This chain joins TRBV6-5 and TRBJ1-1; tentative D call: TRBD1 (6 bases). V was trimmed by 7 bases and J by 4 bases, leaving 16 bases between them. CDR1 MNHEY and CDR2 SVGAGI come from the germline V gene. There are 14 residues in the CDR3. The CDR3 region has the DNA TGTGCCAGCACCCCCATAGGGACATTCACTGAAGCTTTCTTT. This codes for CASTPIGTFTEAFF.

The rearrangement joins TRBV5-1 to TRBJ2-7; 12 bases match TRBD1. V shed 5 bases, J shed 3 bases, and the junction held 6 bases outside the gene matches. The CDR3 runs to 15 residues. Germline V lookup: CDR1 SGHRS, CDR2 YFSETQ. Here the CDR3 DNA reads TGCGCCAGCAGTGCGGGACAGGGGGCAAACTACGAGCAGTACTTC. It is translated as CASSAGQGANYEQYF.

The chain joins TRBV6-5 to TRBJ2-1, with 13 nucleotides matching TRBD2. Germline CDR1 and CDR2: MNHEY and SVGAGI. The CDR3 covers 15 residues. The ends lost 5 bases at V and 13 bases at J; junction bases unmatched: 11. DNA of the CDR3: TGTGCCAGCAGTACCGGGACTAGCGGGGCCCCCGGCCAGTTCTTC. Translating it yields CASSTGTSGAPGQFF.

The chain combines TRBV7-2 with TRBJ2-7; no reliable D call. This CDR3 is 12 amino acids long. The V and J ends lost 2 bases and 6 bases respectively, with 8 bases between them. Germline V gene sequence: CDR1 SGHTA, CDR2 FQGNSA. The CDR3: CASSLRHSEQYF. CDR3 nucleotides: TGTGCCAGCAGCTTACGGCACTCCGAGCAGTACTTC.

V usage is TRBV7-2 and J usage is TRBJ2-7; TRBD2 matches 8 bases. The CDR3 sequence is 16 residues long. V lost 1 base to trimming and J lost 2 bases; unmatched junction nucleotides: 7. The germline CDR1 and CDR2 sequences are SGHTA and FQGNSA. This CDR3 reads CASSLGVIAGPYEQYF. In DNA, the CDR3 is TGTGCCAGCAGCTTAGGGGTGATAGCGGGACCCTACGAGCAGTACTTC.

The chain carries TRBV6-5 and TRBJ1-3; D perhaps matches TRBD1 (5 bases). Germline V gene lookup returns CDR1 MNHEY and CDR2 SVGAGI. Trimming took off 3 bases at V and 4 bases at J, with 13 bases between the two ends. The CDR3 is 15 amino acids. The CDR3 loop is CASSYAQGRGNTIYF. As DNA, the CDR3 is TGTGCCAGCAGTTATGCGCAGGGTAGGGGAAACACCATATATTTT.

This clone was detected ten times or more. The genes are TRBV7-2 and TRBJ1-2, with D tentatively TRBD1 (5 bases). The CDR3 is 14 residues long. Between the trimmed V and J ends, which lost 3 bases and 2 bases, there was a span of 10 bases. The germline CDR1 and CDR2 sequences are SGHTA and FQGNSA. The CDR3 DNA reads as TGTGCCAGCAGCTTTTGGGGACCCAACTATGGCTACACCTTC. Its protein is CASSFWGPNYGYTF.

This sequence joins TRBV7-2 and TRBJ1-2; D gene unclear. Germline V gene sequence: CDR1 SGHTA, CDR2 FQGNSA. V lost 1 base and J 4 bases, leaving 10 bases between the germline ends. The CDR3 sequence is 14 residues long. The chain's CDR3 is CASSLDFGGYGYTF. DNA of the CDR3: TGTGCCAGCAGCTTAGACTTCGGCGGCTATGGCTACACCTTC. Full variable domain (outside the CDR3, taken from reference TRBV7-2 and TRBJ1-2): GAGVSQSPSNKVTEKGKDVELRCDPISGHTALYWYRQSLGQGLEFLIYFQGNSAPDKSGLPSDRFSAERTGGSVSTLTIQRTQQEDSAVYLCASSLDFGGYGYTFGSGTRLTVV.

Worth noting for this clone: A junction end diverges from the germline sequence, so it may reflect a read error. The chain uses TRBV6-5 and TRBJ1-2, with 9 bases identical to TRBD1. Germline V CDR1 and CDR2: MNHEY, SVGAGI. This CDR3 region has 15 residues. In DNA form, the CDR3 reads TGTGCCCGCAGTTACCGAACAGGGGGCGCGGGGGGCTACACCTTC. It is translated as CARSYRTGGAGGYTF.

The rearrangement links TRBV6-1 to TRBJ1-4, with 7 bases identical to TRBD1. Germline CDR1 is MNHNS and CDR2 is SASEGT. The CDR3 is made up of 14 amino acids. The ends lost 6 bases at V and 3 bases at J; junction bases unmatched: 4. DNA of the CDR3: TGTGCCAGCAGGGAGGGGGCTGCTAATGAAAAACTGTTTTTT. It translates to CASREGAANEKLFF.